This passage covers 20 T cell receptor beta chains from one sample sequenced in a study of OX40 agonist ivuxolimab in advanced cancers. The table came from immunoSEQ multiplex PCR; TCRdb's copy has only in-frame clones and leaves some out. Of tens of thousands of clones listed, approximately 94% are singletons. The starting material was CD4+ or CD8+ T cells sorted from blood, obtained in a trial of the OX40 agonist ivuxolimab. These receptors originate from an adult with an advanced solid tumor such as melanoma, head and neck, liver or kidney cancer.

The rearrangement links TRBV4-1 to TRBJ1-5; 10 nucleotides align to TRBD1. The ends lost 4 bases at V and 1 base at J; junction bases unmatched: 7. Germline V CDR1 and CDR2: MGHRA, YSYEKL. CDR3 length: 17 amino acids. For the CDR3, the DNA is TGCGCCAGCAGCCTAAGCCCGGGACAGGGGAGCAATCAGCCCCAGCATTTT. Translated: CASSLSPGQGSNQPQHF.

The rearrangement uses TRBV28 and TRBJ2-1; 9 bases are shared with TRBD2. The V gene's germline CDR1 is MDHEN and CDR2 SYDVKM. This CDR3 is 16 amino acids long. J lost 7 bases, V lost 6 bases, and 13 bases had no gene match. CDR3 sequence: CASSHLLETSGNEQFF. CDR3 nucleotide sequence: TGTGCCAGCAGCCATCTCCTCGAGACTAGCGGAAATGAGCAGTTCTTC.

This CDR3 reads CASSPAGVGTGYGYTF. DNA of the CDR3: TGTGCCAGCAGCCCGGCAGGGGTTGGGACTGGCTATGGCTACACCTTC. This chain connects TRBV5-5 to TRBJ1-2; D may be TRBD1 (6 bases). V was cut by 4 bases and J by 4 bases, with 20 bases left in between. Germline V gene sequence: CDR1 SGHKS, CDR2 YYEKEE (reference sequence). The CDR3 sequence is 16 residues long.

This clone was picked up one time. The CDR3 is CASSEPARGSSNTGELFF. CDR3 DNA sequence: TGTGCCAGCAGTGAACCCGCTAGGGGGAGCTCGAACACCGGGGAGCTGTTTTTT. The V call is TRBV6-1, the J call TRBJ2-2; a possible D gene is TRBD1 (6 bases). This CDR3 has 18 residues. The germline CDR1 and CDR2 sequences are MNHNS and SASEGT. Deletions cut 2 bases from V and 0 bases from J, with 16 bases between.

The chain combines TRBV7-9 with TRBJ2-1; 11 bases line up with TRBD2. CDR3 length: 18 residues. Germline CDR1 SEHNR, CDR2 FQNEAQ (reference sequence). V lost 4 bases, J lost 3 bases, and 11 bases stayed unmatched. The CDR3 loop is CASSSNPLAGGYYNEQFF. CDR3 nucleotide sequence: TGTGCCAGCAGCTCAAACCCCCTAGCGGGGGGTTACTACAATGAGCAGTTCTTC. The full variable domain, completed using reference TRBV7-9 and TRBJ2-1, is DTGVSQNPRHKITKRGQNVTFRCDPISEHNRLYWYRQTLGQGPEFLTYFQNEAQLEKSRLLSDRFSAERPKGSFSTLEIQRTEQGDSAMYLCASSSNPLAGGYYNEQFFGPGTRLTVL.

The V call is TRBV15, the J call TRBJ2-7; D call uncertain. The CDR3 length is 11 residues. Deletions cut 1 base from V and 7 bases from J, with 5 bases between. From germline, CDR1 is LNHNV and CDR2 YYDKDF (reference sequence). The CDR3 is CATSRVGEQYF. CDR3 nucleotides: TGTGCCACCAGCAGAGTGGGAGAGCAGTACTTC.

J is TRBJ1-1 and V is TRBV28; the D gene is possibly TRBD1 (6 bases). Germline lookup yields CDR1 MDHEN and CDR2 SYDVKM. V lost 5 bases to trimming and J lost 1 base, with 11 bases between them. The CDR3 is 14 amino acids. The CDR3 DNA sequence: TGTGCCAGCAGTGAATACAGGGAGAACACTGAAGCTTTCTTT. Residues: CASSEYRENTEAFF.

The genes are TRBV21-1 and TRBJ2-4; no check of the table's D call, TRBD1, against the DNA was made. TRBV21-1 has pseudogene status. The CDR3 loop spans 16 amino acids. The CDR3, as DNA: TGTGCCAGCAGCCCGCCCGGACAGGGATTGAAAAACATTCAGTACTTC. Its protein is CASSPPGQGLKNIQYF.

This chain links TRBV5-4 with TRBJ2-5, with 7 nucleotides matching TRBD1. J was trimmed by 2 bases and V by 3 bases; bases with no gene match: 7. Germline CDR1 is SGHNT and CDR2 is YYREEE (reference sequence). This CDR3 is built from 15 residues. CDR3 in DNA: TGTGCCAGCAGCTCACGGGGACAGATGCAAGAGACCCAGTACTTC. Its protein is CASSSRGQMQETQYF.

The chain uses TRBV4-3 and TRBJ2-2; D is uncertain. This CDR3 comprises 13 residues. The ends were cut back, 1 base at V and 5 bases at J, with 5 bases in the middle. Looked up from germline, CDR1 is LGHNA and CDR2 is YSLEER. The chain's CDR3 is CASSQGGTGELFF. The CDR3 coding sequence is TGCGCCAGCAGCCAAGGGGGAACCGGGGAGCTGTTTTTT.

V usage is TRBV6-5 and J usage is TRBJ1-3; D is uncertain. Trimming removed 5 bases at V and 1 base at J, with 12 bases between. CDR3 size: 15 residues. From germline, CDR1 is MNHEY and CDR2 SVGAGI. The CDR3 region has the DNA TGTGCCAGCAGTCGGAGGACGGCTTCTGGAAACACCATATATTTT. This sequence encodes CASSRRTASGNTIYF.

J is TRBJ2-3 and V is TRBV6-5, with 12 bases fitting TRBD1. V shed 6 bases, J shed 4 bases, and the junction held 5 bases outside the gene matches. The CDR3 loop spans 15 amino acids. Germline assignment: CDR1 MNHEY and CDR2 SVGAGI. CDR3 loop: CASRRDRGLPDTQYF. In nucleotides, the CDR3 is TGTGCCAGCAGGAGGGACAGGGGGCTCCCAGATACGCAGTATTTT.

This chain uses TRBV13 with TRBJ1-2, with D possibly matching TRBD1 (5 bases). The germline V gene has CDR1 PRHDT and CDR2 FYEKMQ (reference sequence). V was shortened by 3 bases and J by 0 bases, with 20 bases between the two germline ends. The CDR3 extends over 18 amino acids. This CDR3 is CASSFPGSGDQANYGYTF. CDR3 bases: TGTGCCAGCAGCTTCCCCGGGAGCGGGGACCAGGCTAACTATGGCTACACCTTC.

This chain joins TRBV7-9 and TRBJ2-1; 11 nucleotides align to TRBD2. J gave up 6 bases and V 4 bases, and 2 bases lay outside the gene matches. Germline lookup yields CDR1 SEHNR and CDR2 FQNEAQ (reference sequence). The CDR3 is 14 amino acids. The CDR3 DNA reads as TGTGCCAGCAGCTACGGACTAGCGGGCAATGAGCAGTTCTTC. Its protein product is CASSYGLAGNEQFF.

The chain is built from TRBV5-5 and TRBJ1-1; D not certain. Per germline, CDR1 SGHKS and CDR2 YYEKEE (reference sequence). V was pared by 4 bases and J by 0 bases, with 7 bases between. There are 13 residues in the CDR3. The CDR3 DNA reads as TGTGCCAGCAGCCCTCAGATGAACACTGAAGCTTTCTTT. The encoded protein is CASSPQMNTEAFF. Full variable domain (rest looked up from reference TRBV5-5 and TRBJ1-1): DAGVTQSPTHLIKTRGQQVTLRCSPISGHKSVSWYQQVLGQGPQFIFQYYEKEERGRGNFPDRFSARQFPNYSSELNVNALLLGDSALYLCASSPQMNTEAFFGQGTRLTVV.

The gene calls are TRBV9 and TRBJ2-2; 8 positions agree with TRBD2. Germline loops: CDR1 SGDLS, CDR2 YYNGEE. Losses at the gene ends were 3 bases for V and 1 base for J; bases not matched to a gene: 11. The CDR3 extends over 18 amino acids. The CDR3 is CASSANLRTSWNTGELFF. CDR3 sequence (DNA): TGTGCCAGCAGCGCAAATCTAAGGACTAGCTGGAACACCGGGGAGCTGTTTTTT.

This chain uses TRBV14 with TRBJ2-7; D unresolved. V lost 1 base and J 3 bases, leaving 10 bases between the germline ends. Germline lookup yields CDR1 SGHDN and CDR2 FVKESK. CDR3 length: 14 amino acids. The CDR3 loop reads CASSQGAWDYEQYF. DNA for the CDR3: TGTGCCAGCAGCCAAGGGGCTTGGGACTACGAGCAGTACTTC.

In this sample, this clone turned up once. This rearrangement joins TRBV7-8 to TRBJ1-1; D might be TRBD1 (5 bases). The V end was cut by 5 bases, the J end by 4 bases, with 20 bases between. The CDR3 consists of 16 residues. Germline V gene lookup returns CDR1 SGHVS and CDR2 FQNEAQ. The CDR3 sequence is CASSPPVGRGSTEAFF. DNA of the CDR3: TGTGCCAGCAGCCCGCCGGTGGGACGGGGAAGCACTGAAGCTTTCTTT.

In this sample, this clone turned up once. The chain combines TRBV6-1 with TRBJ2-3; perhaps TRBD1 as D (5 bases). CDR3 length: 13 residues. CDR1 MNHNS and CDR2 SASEGT come from the germline V gene. Trimming shortened V by 8 bases and J by 2 bases, and 11 bases separated the two germline ends. The CDR3 region is CASSPGNTDTQYF. CDR3 in DNA: TGTGCCAGCTCTCCAGGGAACACAGATACGCAGTATTTT.

The V call is TRBV6-4, the J call TRBJ2-5; maybe TRBD1 (5 bases). V was trimmed by 7 bases and J by 5 bases, leaving 11 bases between them. This CDR3 region has 12 residues. Germline CDR1 reads MRHNA; CDR2 reads SNTAGT. The CDR3 DNA follows: TGTGCCAGCACAAGGGGATGGGAGACCCAGTACTTC. It yields the protein CASTRGWETQYF.